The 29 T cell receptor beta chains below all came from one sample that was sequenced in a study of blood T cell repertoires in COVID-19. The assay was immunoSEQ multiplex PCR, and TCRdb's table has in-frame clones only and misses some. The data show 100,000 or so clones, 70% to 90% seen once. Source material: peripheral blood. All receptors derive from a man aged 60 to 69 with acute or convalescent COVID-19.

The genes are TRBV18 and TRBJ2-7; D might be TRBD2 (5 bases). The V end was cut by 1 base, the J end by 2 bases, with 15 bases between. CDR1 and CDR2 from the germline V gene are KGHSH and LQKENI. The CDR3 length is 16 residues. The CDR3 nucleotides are TGTGCCAGCTCACCACAAATCTTAGAGGGTCCCTACGAGCAGTACTTC. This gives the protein CASSPQILEGPYEQYF.

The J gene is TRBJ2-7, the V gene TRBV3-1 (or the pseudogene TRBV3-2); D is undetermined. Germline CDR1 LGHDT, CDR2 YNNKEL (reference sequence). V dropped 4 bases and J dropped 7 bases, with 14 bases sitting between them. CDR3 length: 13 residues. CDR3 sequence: CASSLGLSREQYV. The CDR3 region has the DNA TGTGCCAGCAGCCTTGGCTTGTCGCGGGAGCAGTACGTC.

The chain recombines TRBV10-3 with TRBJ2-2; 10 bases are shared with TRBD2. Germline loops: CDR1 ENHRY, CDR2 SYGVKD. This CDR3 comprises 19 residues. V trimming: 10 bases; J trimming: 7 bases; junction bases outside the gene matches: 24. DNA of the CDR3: TGTGCCACCCCTCAGGGCCACCCGGGACTAGCGACAAAGGGCGGGGAGCTGTTTTTT. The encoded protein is CATPQGHPGLATKGGELFF.

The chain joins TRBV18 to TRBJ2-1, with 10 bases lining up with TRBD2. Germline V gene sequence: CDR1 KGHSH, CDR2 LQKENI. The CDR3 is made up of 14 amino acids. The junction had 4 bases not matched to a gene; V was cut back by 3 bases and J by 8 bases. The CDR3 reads CASSPNGLADEQFF. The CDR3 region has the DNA TGTGCCAGCTCACCGAACGGACTAGCGGATGAGCAGTTCTTC.

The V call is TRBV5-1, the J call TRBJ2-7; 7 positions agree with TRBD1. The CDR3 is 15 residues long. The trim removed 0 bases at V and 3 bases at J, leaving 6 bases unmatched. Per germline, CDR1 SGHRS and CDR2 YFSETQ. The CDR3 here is CASSLGQQGRYEQYF. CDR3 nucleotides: TGCGCCAGCAGCTTGGGCCAACAGGGGCGCTACGAGCAGTACTTC. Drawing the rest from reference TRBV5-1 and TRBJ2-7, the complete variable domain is KAGVTQTPRYLIKTRGQQVTLSCSPISGHRSVSWYQQTPGQGLQFLFEYFSETQRNKGNFPGRFSGRQFSNSRSEMNVSTLELGDSALYLCASSLGQQGRYEQYFGPGTRLTVT.

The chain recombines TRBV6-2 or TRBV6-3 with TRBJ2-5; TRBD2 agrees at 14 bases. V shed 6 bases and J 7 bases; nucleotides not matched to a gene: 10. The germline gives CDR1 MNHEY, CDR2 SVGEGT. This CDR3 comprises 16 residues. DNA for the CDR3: TGTGCCAGCAGCCTGACGACTAGCGGGAGGGTCGGGACCCAGTACTTC. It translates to CASSLTTSGRVGTQYF.

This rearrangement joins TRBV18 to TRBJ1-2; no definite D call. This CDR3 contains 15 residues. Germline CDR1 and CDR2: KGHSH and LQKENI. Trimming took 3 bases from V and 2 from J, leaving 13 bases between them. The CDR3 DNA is TGTGCCAGCTCACCCCGCCTGACTGAGAACTATGGCTACACCTTC. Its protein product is CASSPRLTENYGYTF.

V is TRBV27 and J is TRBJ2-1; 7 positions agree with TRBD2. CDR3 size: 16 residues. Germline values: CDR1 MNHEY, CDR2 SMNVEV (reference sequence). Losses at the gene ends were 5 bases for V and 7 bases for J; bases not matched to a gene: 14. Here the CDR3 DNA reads TGTGCCAGCAGTAAGGCGGGAGTCGTAAGGGTAAATGAGCAGTTCTTC. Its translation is CASSKAGVVRVNEQFF.

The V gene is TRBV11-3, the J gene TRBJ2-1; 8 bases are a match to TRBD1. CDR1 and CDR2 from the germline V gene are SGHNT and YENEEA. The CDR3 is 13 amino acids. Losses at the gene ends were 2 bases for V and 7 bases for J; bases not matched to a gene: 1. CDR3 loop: CASSLQGANEQFF. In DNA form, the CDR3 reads TGTGCCAGCAGCTTACAGGGGGCGAATGAGCAGTTCTTC. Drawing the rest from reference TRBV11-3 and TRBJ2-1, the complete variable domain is EAGVVQSPRYKIIEKKQPVAFWCNPISGHNTLYWYLQNLGQGPELLIRYENEEAVDDSQLPKDRFSAERLKGVDSTLKIQPAELGDSAVYLCASSLQGANEQFFGPGTRLTVL.

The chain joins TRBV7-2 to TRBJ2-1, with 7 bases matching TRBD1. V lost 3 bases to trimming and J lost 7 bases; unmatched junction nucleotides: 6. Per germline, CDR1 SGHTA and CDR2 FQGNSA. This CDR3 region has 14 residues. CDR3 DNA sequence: TGTGCCAGCAGCTTCCGACAGGGCCAGAATGAGCAGTTCTTC. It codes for CASSFRQGQNEQFF.

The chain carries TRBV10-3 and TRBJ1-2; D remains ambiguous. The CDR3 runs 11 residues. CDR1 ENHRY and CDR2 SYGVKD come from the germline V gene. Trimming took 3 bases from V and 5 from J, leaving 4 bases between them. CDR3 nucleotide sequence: TGTGCCATCAGTGACAATTATGGCTACACCTTC. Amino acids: CAISDNYGYTF.

CDR3 loop: CASSNRGNTEAFF. DNA of the CDR3: TGTGCCAGTAGTAACAGGGGGAACACTGAAGCTTTCTTT. The V gene is TRBV19, the J gene TRBJ1-1; 7 nucleotides align to TRBD1. The germline gives CDR1 LNHDA, CDR2 SQIVND (reference sequence). Losses at the gene ends were 4 bases for V and 1 base for J; bases not matched to a gene: 0. The CDR3 is made up of 13 amino acids.

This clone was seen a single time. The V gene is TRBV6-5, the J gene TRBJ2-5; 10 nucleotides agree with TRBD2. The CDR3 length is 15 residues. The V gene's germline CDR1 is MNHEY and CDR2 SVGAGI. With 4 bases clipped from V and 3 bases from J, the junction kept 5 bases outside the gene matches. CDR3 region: CASSSSGSGEETQYF. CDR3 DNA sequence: TGTGCCAGCAGTTCTAGCGGGAGTGGCGAAGAGACCCAGTACTTC.

This chain's CDR3 is CASSPTLQVPPQFF. In DNA, the CDR3 is TGTGCCAGCAGTCCCACACTACAGGTCCCACCGCAGTTCTTC. The V and J genes are TRBV27 and TRBJ2-1; the D gene is possibly TRBD1 (5 bases). Germline assignment: CDR1 MNHEY and CDR2 SMNVEV (reference sequence). Trimming pared 5 bases from V and 12 bases from J, leaving 20 bases between. The CDR3 spans 14 residues.

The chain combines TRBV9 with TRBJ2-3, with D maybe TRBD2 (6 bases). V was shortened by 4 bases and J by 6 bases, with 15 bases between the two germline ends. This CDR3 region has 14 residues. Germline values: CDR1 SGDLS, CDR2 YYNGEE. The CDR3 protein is CASSPRAGGDTQYF. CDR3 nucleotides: TGTGCCAGCAGCCCCCGGGCAGGAGGGGATACGCAGTATTTT.

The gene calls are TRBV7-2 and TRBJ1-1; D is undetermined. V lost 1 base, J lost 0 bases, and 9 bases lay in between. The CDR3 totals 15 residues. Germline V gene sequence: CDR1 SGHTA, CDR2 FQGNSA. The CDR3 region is CASSLDPVLNTEAFF. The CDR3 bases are TGTGCCAGCAGCTTAGACCCGGTCCTGAACACTGAAGCTTTCTTT.

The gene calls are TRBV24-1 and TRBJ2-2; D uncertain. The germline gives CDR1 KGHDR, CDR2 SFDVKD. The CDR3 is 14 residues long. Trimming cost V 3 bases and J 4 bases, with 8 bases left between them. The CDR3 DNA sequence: TGTGCCACCAGTGATCCACGCGGCACCGGGGAGCTGTTTTTT. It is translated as CATSDPRGTGELFF.

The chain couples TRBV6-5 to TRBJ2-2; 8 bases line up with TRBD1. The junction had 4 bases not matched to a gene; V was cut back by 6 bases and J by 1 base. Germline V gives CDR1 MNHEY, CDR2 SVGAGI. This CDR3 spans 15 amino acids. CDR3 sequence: CASRPGGLNTGELFF. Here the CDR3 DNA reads TGTGCCAGCAGGCCAGGGGGCCTGAACACCGGGGAGCTGTTTTTT.

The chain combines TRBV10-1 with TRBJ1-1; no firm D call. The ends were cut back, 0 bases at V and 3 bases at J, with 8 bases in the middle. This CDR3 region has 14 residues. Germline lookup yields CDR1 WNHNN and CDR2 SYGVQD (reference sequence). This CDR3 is CASSESYLHTEAFF. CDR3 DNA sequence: TGCGCCAGCAGTGAGTCCTACCTTCACACTGAAGCTTTCTTT.

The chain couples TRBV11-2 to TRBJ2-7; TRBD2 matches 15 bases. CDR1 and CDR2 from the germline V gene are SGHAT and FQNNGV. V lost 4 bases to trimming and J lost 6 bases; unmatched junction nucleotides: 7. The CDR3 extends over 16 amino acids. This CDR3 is CASSSPGLAGGGEQYV. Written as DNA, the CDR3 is TGTGCCAGCAGCTCACCGGGACTAGCGGGAGGAGGCGAGCAGTACGTC.

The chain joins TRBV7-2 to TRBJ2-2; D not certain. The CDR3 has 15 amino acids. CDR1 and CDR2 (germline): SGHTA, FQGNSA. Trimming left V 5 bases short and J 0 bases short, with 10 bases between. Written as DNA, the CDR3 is TGTGCCAGCAGCCCCTGGGCAGCGAACACCGGGGAGCTGTTTTTT. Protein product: CASSPWAANTGELFF.

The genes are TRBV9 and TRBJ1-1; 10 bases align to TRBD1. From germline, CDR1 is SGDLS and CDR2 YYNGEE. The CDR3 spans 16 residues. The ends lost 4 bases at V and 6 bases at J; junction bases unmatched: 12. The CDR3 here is CASSPKSGTGDPEAFF. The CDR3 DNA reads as TGTGCCAGCAGCCCCAAGTCCGGGACAGGGGACCCTGAAGCTTTCTTT.

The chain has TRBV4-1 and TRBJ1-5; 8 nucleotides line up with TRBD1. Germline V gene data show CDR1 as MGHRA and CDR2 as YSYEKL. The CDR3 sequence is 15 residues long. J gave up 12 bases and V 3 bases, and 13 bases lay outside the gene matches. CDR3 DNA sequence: TGCGCCAGCAGCCAGAGGAGGGACAGGCCCTCCTTCCAGCATTTT. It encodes CASSQRRDRPSFQHF.

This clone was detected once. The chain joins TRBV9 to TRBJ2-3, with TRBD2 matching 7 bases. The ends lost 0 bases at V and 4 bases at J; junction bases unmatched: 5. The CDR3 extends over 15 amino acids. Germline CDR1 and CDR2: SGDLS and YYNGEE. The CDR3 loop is CASSVAGRESDTQYF. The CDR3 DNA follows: TGTGCCAGCAGCGTAGCTGGGCGGGAGTCAGATACGCAGTATTTT. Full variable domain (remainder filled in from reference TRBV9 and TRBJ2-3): DSGVTQTPKHLITATGQRVTLRCSPRSGDLSVYWYQQSLDQGLQFLIQYYNGEERAKGNILERFSAQQFPDLHSELNLSSLELGDSALYFCASSVAGRESDTQYFGPGTRLTVL.

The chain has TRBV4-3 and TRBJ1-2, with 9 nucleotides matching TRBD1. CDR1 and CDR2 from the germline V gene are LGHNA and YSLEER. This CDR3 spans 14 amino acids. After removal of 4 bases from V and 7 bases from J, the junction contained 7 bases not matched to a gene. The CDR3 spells CASSPTGGGLGYTF. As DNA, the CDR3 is TGCGCCAGCAGCCCCACAGGGGGCGGTCTTGGCTACACCTTC.

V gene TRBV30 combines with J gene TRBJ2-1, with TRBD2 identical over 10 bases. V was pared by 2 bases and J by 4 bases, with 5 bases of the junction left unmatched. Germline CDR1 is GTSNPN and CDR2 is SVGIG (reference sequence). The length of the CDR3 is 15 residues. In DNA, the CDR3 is TGTGCCTGGAGTAAAGCGGGGGGGCAGTACAATGAGCAGTTCTTC. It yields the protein CAWSKAGGQYNEQFF.

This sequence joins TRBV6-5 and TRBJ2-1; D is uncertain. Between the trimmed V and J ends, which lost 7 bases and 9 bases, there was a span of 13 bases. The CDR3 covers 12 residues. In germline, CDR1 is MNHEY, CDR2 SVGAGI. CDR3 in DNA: TGTGCCAGCACTTCCACCCCGGGTGAGCAGTTCTTC. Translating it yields CASTSTPGEQFF.

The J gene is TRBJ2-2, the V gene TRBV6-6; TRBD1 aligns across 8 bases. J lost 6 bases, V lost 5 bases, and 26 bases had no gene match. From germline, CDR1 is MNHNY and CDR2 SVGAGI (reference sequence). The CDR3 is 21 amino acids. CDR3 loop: CASSLGQGARFRYLYSGELFF. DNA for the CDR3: TGTGCCAGCAGTCTCGGACAGGGAGCTAGATTTCGTTACCTTTATTCCGGGGAGCTGTTTTTT.

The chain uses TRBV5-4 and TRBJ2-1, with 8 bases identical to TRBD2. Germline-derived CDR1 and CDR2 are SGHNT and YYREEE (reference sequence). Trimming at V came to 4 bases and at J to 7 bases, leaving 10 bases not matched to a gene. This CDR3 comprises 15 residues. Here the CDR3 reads CASSGLASGPNEQFF. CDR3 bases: TGTGCCAGCAGCGGTCTGGCTAGCGGGCCTAATGAGCAGTTCTTC.